These 30 T cell receptor beta chains originate from one sample sequenced in a study of T cell repertoires in aging, cancer and after chemotherapy. TRB rearrangements spanning V, D and J were amplified using mixed TRB-A/B primers. TCRdb reprocessed the multiplex PCR reads via MiXCR and lists one record per CDR3 protein. Of about 11,000 distinct CDR3 sequences listed, approximately 29% are singletons. TCR beta rearrangements were amplified from peripheral blood genomic DNA. Material: blood. All receptors come from a human donor in good health. The donor label of this sample is uncertain.

This clonotype showed up just a few times. V usage is TRBV5-1 and J usage is TRBJ1-5; D is uncertain. CDR1 SGHRS and CDR2 YFSETQ come from the germline V gene. This CDR3 is 15 amino acids long. V was pared by 0 bases and J by 6 bases, with 13 bases between. CDR3 nucleotides: TGCGCCAGCAGCTTGGCGGCGGGTAGTAGTCAGCCCCAGCATTTT. Amino acid sequence: CASSLAAGSSQPQHF.

This clonotype was detected a few times. V usage is TRBV27 and J usage is TRBJ1-2; 7 bases line up with TRBD1. Germline CDR1 and CDR2: MNHEY and SMNVEV (reference sequence). This CDR3 is built from 17 residues. The V gene end was trimmed by 5 bases and the J gene end by 0 bases; junction bases not matched to a gene: 12. As DNA, the CDR3 is TGTGCCAGCAGTCCGATGACAGGGCAGGGGGCTAACTATGGCTACACCTTC. Translating gives CASSPMTGQGANYGYTF.

A remark on this clonotype: A much larger clone differs by one base, so this may be a read error. Written as DNA, the CDR3 is TGTGCCTGGAAACCAGGACACCTATCGACCCAGTACTTC. This gives the protein CAWKPGHLSTQYF. The chain links TRBV30 to TRBJ2-5; D is possibly TRBD1 (5 bases). The CDR3 spans 13 residues. Germline lookup yields CDR1 GTSNPN and CDR2 SVGIG (reference sequence). Deletions cut 4 bases from V and 7 bases from J, with 16 bases between.

The V call is TRBV27, the J call TRBJ2-4; 8 bases agree with TRBD1. The junction had 9 bases not matched to a gene; V was cut back by 5 bases and J by 6 bases. Germline V lookup: CDR1 MNHEY, CDR2 SMNVEV (reference sequence). This CDR3 has 15 residues. In nucleotides, the CDR3 is TGTGCCAGCAGTCGAGAGACAGGGGTCAGAAACATTCAGTACTTC. Amino acids: CASSRETGVRNIQYF.

The rearrangement links TRBV7-9 to TRBJ2-1, with D possibly being TRBD2 (5 bases). This CDR3 is built from 15 residues. Germline CDR1 is SEHNR and CDR2 is FQNEAQ (reference sequence). V lost 5 bases, J lost 6 bases, and 17 bases lay in between. CDR3 sequence: CASSLSGHNLNEQFF. In DNA form, the CDR3 reads TGTGCCAGCAGCCTCAGCGGTCACAACCTCAATGAGCAGTTCTTC.

As regards this clonotype: This clone may be a read error of a much larger clone one base away. The V call is TRBV11-1, the J call TRBJ2-7; 12 positions agree with TRBD2. The CDR3 is made up of 15 amino acids. Germline CDR1 is SGHAT and CDR2 is FQDESV (reference sequence). The DNA for the CDR3 is TGTGTCAGCAGCCGAGGGACTAGCGGGTCCTACGAGCAGTACTTC. It is translated as CVSSRGTSGSYEQYF.

This clonotype was observed a handful of times. The V and J genes are TRBV5-6 and TRBJ2-1; perhaps TRBD2 as D (6 bases). V was clipped by 0 bases and J by 8 bases, with 21 bases between them. This CDR3 region has 17 residues. From germline, CDR1 is SGHDT and CDR2 YYEEEE. The CDR3 region is CASSLVGRGYLGHEQFF. CDR3 nucleotides: TGTGCCAGCAGCTTGGTCGGGCGGGGCTATTTAGGCCATGAGCAGTTCTTC.

The CDR3 DNA is TGTGCCAGCTCACCTTACCGGGTACGACAGTCCTACGAGCAGTACTTC. Its protein product is CASSPYRVRQSYEQYF. The chain has TRBV5-6 and TRBJ2-7; maybe TRBD1 (5 bases). The CDR3 extends over 16 amino acids. Germline assignment: CDR1 SGHDT and CDR2 YYEEEE. V shed 7 bases and J shed 1 base, with 21 bases lying between them.

CDR3 nucleotide sequence: TGCGCCAGCAGACGCCGAGGGTCGGTAACAGATACGCAGTATTTT. As protein: CASRRRGSVTDTQYF. The chain has TRBV5-1 and TRBJ2-3; maybe TRBD2 (5 bases). The germline gives CDR1 SGHRS, CDR2 YFSETQ. Trimming took off 5 bases at V and 3 bases at J, with 16 bases between the two ends. This CDR3 has 15 amino acids.

The chain combines TRBV10-3 with TRBJ2-5; D is perhaps TRBD1 or TRBD2 (5 bases each). The CDR3 contains 14 residues. The ends were cut back, 10 bases at V and 1 base at J, with 16 bases in the middle. Germline V CDR1 and CDR2: ENHRY, SYGVKD. The CDR3 nucleotides are TGTGCCACCGCGTACGGGGCCGTCCAAGAGACCCAGTACTTC. This translates into CATAYGAVQETQYF.

This clonotype was counted between two and nine times. The rearrangement joins TRBV6-1 to TRBJ2-7; D unresolved. Germline values: CDR1 MNHNS, CDR2 SASEGT. V was shortened by 0 bases and J by 3 bases, with 12 bases between the two germline ends. CDR3 size: 15 residues. CDR3 bases: TGTGCCAGCAGTGAAGCGCCGGGTTTGGTCTACGAGCAGTACTTC. Translating it yields CASSEAPGLVYEQYF.

J is TRBJ2-3 and V is TRBV20-1; 15 bases line up with TRBD2. The germline V gene has CDR1 DFQATT and CDR2 SNEGSKA (reference sequence). The CDR3 contains 16 residues. V gave up 6 bases and J gave up 1 base; unmatched junction bases: 5. The CDR3 region is CSARTSGGAGTDTQYF. The CDR3 nucleotides are TGCAGTGCCCGGACTAGCGGGGGGGCTGGCACAGATACGCAGTATTTT.

By proportion, this clonotype is medium-sized. This chain joins TRBV6-5 and TRBJ1-5, with D perhaps matching TRBD1 (6 bases). V lost 8 bases to trimming and J lost 7 bases, with 12 bases between them. The CDR3 spans 12 residues. Germline V lookup: CDR1 MNHEY, CDR2 SVGAGI. The CDR3 DNA follows: TGTGCCAGCGGGACGGGGGGCCAGCCCCAGCATTTT. It codes for CASGTGGQPQHF.

This clonotype is medium-sized in the sample. The chain joins TRBV6-5 to TRBJ2-7; 8 bases fit TRBD1. Germline CDR1 reads MNHEY; CDR2 reads SVGAGI. The V and J ends lost 6 bases and 7 bases, in that order; junction bases with no gene match: 11. The CDR3 covers 14 residues. The CDR3 loop reads CASRPGQGRREQYF. The CDR3 DNA reads as TGTGCCAGCAGACCCGGACAGGGACGGCGGGAGCAGTACTTC.

The chain carries TRBV20-1 and TRBJ1-2; possible D gene TRBD1, 6 bases. The CDR3 is 13 amino acids. Germline values: CDR1 DFQATT, CDR2 SNEGSKA (reference sequence). The V gene lost 1 base and the J gene lost 7 bases, with 13 bases spanning the gap. The CDR3 nucleotides are TGCAGTGCTAGAGTGGGGGCGTGGGGTGGCTACACCTTC. Residues: CSARVGAWGGYTF.

The chain combines TRBV7-6 with TRBJ1-1; possibly TRBD1 for D (5 bases). The germline V and J ends were trimmed by 10 bases and 0 bases, with 6 bases remaining between them. The CDR3 contains 11 residues. Germline CDR1 is SGHVS and CDR2 is FNYEAQ. CDR3 in amino acids: CATGVNTEAFF. The CDR3 nucleotides are TGTGCCACGGGGGTGAACACTGAAGCTTTCTTT.

This clonotype has just one count. In DNA, the CDR3 is TGTGCCAGCAGCTTCCGGGACTGGGGCACCTACGAGCAGTACTTC. Its translation is CASSFRDWGTYEQYF. This sequence joins TRBV7-4 and TRBJ2-7, with D tentatively TRBD2 (6 bases). V lost 3 bases to trimming and J lost 2 bases, with 14 bases between them. The CDR3 runs 15 residues. From germline, CDR1 is SGHVT and CDR2 SQSDAQ.

Only a few counts were recorded for this clonotype. The chain links TRBV19 to TRBJ1-5; possible D gene TRBD1, 5 bases. The CDR3 contains 14 residues. V dropped 5 bases and J dropped 5 bases, with 13 bases sitting between them. Germline CDR1 and CDR2: LNHDA and SQIVND (reference sequence). The CDR3 sequence is CASSPQTVYQPQHF. In DNA, the CDR3 is TGTGCCAGTAGTCCTCAGACAGTGTATCAGCCCCAGCATTTT. Full variable domain (missing parts from reference TRBV19 and TRBJ1-5): DGGITQSPKYLFRKEGQNVTLSCEQNLNHDAMYWYRQDPGQGLRLIYYSQIVNDFQKGDIAEGYSVSREKKESFPLTVTSAQKNPTAFYLCASSPQTVYQPQHFGDGTRLSIL.

This clonotype qualifies as medium-sized. The chain links TRBV6-1 to TRBJ2-7, with TRBD1 identical over 8 bases. The CDR3 length is 13 residues. Germline lookup yields CDR1 MNHNS and CDR2 SASEGT. The ends lost 5 bases at V and 1 base at J; junction bases unmatched: 1. The CDR3 loop is CASSRDRSYEQYF. CDR3 coding DNA: TGTGCCAGCAGTCGGGACAGGTCCTACGAGCAGTACTTC.

This clonotype occurred a few times. A junction end diverges from the germline sequence, so it may reflect a read error. This sequence joins TRBV6-5 and TRBJ2-7; D remains ambiguous. The CDR3 totals 15 residues. Germline assignment: CDR1 MNHEY and CDR2 SVGAGI. Here the CDR3 reads CAISEYRIRYLEQYF. The CDR3 region has the DNA TGTGCCATCAGTGAGTACAGAATTCGCTATCTCGAGCAGTACTTC.

By sample share, this clonotype is medium-sized. The chain recombines TRBV15 with TRBJ1-2, with D perhaps TRBD1 (6 bases). Germline CDR1 and CDR2: LNHNV and YYDKDF (reference sequence). Between the trimmed V and J ends, which lost 5 bases and 8 bases, there was a span of 15 bases. The CDR3 extends over 13 amino acids. The CDR3 spells CATSADRQVGYTF. The CDR3 DNA reads as TGTGCCACCAGCGCGGACCGACAGGTGGGCTACACCTTC.

This clonotype is termed medium-sized. The chain carries TRBV29-1 and TRBJ2-1, with TRBD2 matching 11 bases. Trimming at V came to 4 bases and at J to 3 bases, leaving 2 bases not matched to a gene. Germline assignment: CDR1 SQVTM and CDR2 ANQGSEA. The CDR3 spans 14 residues. The CDR3 DNA sequence: TGCAGCGTTGCACTAGCGGGGGACTACAATGAGCAGTTCTTC. Translation gives CSVALAGDYNEQFF.

This sequence joins TRBV7-6 and TRBJ1-3; no clear D gene. V lost 1 base, J lost 0 bases, and 10 bases lay in between. The CDR3 has 16 amino acids. Germline V gene data show CDR1 as SGHVS and CDR2 as FNYEAQ. In DNA form, the CDR3 reads TGTGCCAGCAGCTTAGAGACGAGTAGCTCTGGAAACACCATATATTTT. It is translated as CASSLETSSSGNTIYF.

The chain employs TRBV6-1 and TRBJ2-6, with TRBD1 matching over 9 bases. The ends lost 4 bases at V and 2 bases at J; junction bases unmatched: 12. CDR1 and CDR2 from the germline V gene are MNHNS and SASEGT. The CDR3 is 19 residues long. In DNA, the CDR3 is TGTGCCAGCAGTGCCCTAACAGGGGGCGCCTCGGCTGGGGCCAACGTCCTGACTTTC. The encoded protein is CASSALTGGASAGANVLTF.

Turning to this clonotype: At one end the junction does not follow the germline gene, possibly because of a read error. The V gene is TRBV6-8, the J gene TRBJ1-6; 10 nucleotides match TRBD1. Germline CDR1 reads MNHGY; CDR2 reads SAAAGT. The CDR3 runs 19 residues. Here the CDR3 DNA reads TGTACCAGCAGTTACTCGGTGGACAGGGGGATCAATTCGCGCTCACCCCTCCACTTT. This codes for CTSSYSVDRGINSRSPLHF.

In its sample, this clonotype was seen once. This chain links TRBV5-1 with TRBJ2-1, with 12 bases that match TRBD2. The V and J ends lost 4 bases and 7 bases, in that order; junction bases with no gene match: 6. Looked up from germline, CDR1 is SGHRS and CDR2 is YFSETQ. The CDR3 has 15 residues. As DNA, the CDR3 is TGCGCCAGCAGCCTACTAGCGGGAGGTGGGAATGAGCAGTTCTTC. Protein sequence: CASSLLAGGGNEQFF.

With regard to this clonotype: A much larger clonotype is one base distant, so this may be a read error. The DNA of the CDR3 is TGTGCCAGCAGTTACACCGACAGGGGAGGTGAAAAACTGTTTTTT. Amino acids: CASSYTDRGGEKLFF. V and J are TRBV6-5 and TRBJ1-4, with 8 bases that match TRBD1. Per germline, CDR1 MNHEY and CDR2 SVGAGI. V lost 2 bases, J lost 7 bases, and 6 bases stayed unmatched. The CDR3 contains 15 residues.

This chain connects TRBV29-1 to TRBJ2-5; D unresolved. This CDR3 comprises 8 residues. Trimming stripped 7 bases from V and 7 bases from J, with 4 bases between. Germline V CDR1 and CDR2: SQVTM, ANQGSEA. DNA of the CDR3: TGCAGCGCCGGGACCCAGTACTTC. It translates to CSAGTQYF.

CDR3 DNA sequence: TGTGCCAGCAGCCCAGGAGGGGCAGCGGAGACCCAGTACTTC. Amino acid sequence: CASSPGGAAETQYF. This sequence joins TRBV6-5 and TRBJ2-5; D is perhaps TRBD2 (6 bases). The length of the CDR3 is 14 residues. V lost 6 bases, J lost 5 bases, and 16 bases lay in between. The germline CDR1 and CDR2 sequences are MNHEY and SVGAGI.

This clonotype was observed a handful of times. V is TRBV6-5 and J is TRBJ1-4, with a tentative D call TRBD1 (6 bases). Trimming left V 6 bases short and J 6 bases short, with 20 bases between. Germline V CDR1 and CDR2: MNHEY, SVGAGI. CDR3 length: 16 amino acids. The chain's CDR3 is CASRPSPGQIDEKLFF. In nucleotides, the CDR3 is TGTGCCAGCAGACCATCCCCGGGACAAATCGATGAAAAACTGTTTTTT.